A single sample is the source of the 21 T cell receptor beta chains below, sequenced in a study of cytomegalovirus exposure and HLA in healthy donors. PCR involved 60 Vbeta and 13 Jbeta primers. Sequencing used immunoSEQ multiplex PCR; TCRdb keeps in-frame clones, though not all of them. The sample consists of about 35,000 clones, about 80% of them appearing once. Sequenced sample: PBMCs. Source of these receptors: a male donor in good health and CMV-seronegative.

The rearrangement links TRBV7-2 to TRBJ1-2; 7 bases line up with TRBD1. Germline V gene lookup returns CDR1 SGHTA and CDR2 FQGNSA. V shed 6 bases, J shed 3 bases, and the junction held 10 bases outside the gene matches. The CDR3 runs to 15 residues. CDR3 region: CASSFQGQTYYGYTF. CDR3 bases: TGTGCCAGCAGTTTTCAGGGACAGACCTACTATGGCTACACCTTC.

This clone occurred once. The DNA for the CDR3 is TGCGCCAGCAGCTTGGCGACAGGGGATGGCTACACCTTC. Translation: CASSLATGDGYTF. The gene calls are TRBV5-1 and TRBJ1-2, with 8 bases that match TRBD1. The CDR3 is 13 residues long. J was trimmed by 6 bases and V by 0 bases; bases with no gene match: 1. Germline-derived CDR1 and CDR2 are SGHRS and YFSETQ.

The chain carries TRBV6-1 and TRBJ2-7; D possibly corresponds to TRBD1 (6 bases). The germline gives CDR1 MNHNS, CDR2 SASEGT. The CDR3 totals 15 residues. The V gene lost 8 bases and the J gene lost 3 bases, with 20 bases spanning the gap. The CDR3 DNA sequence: TGTGCCAGCTCCAAGACCGGGACACCATACTACGAGCAGTACTTC. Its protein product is CASSKTGTPYYEQYF.

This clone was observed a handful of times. The CDR3 reads CASSDGDFPEQFF. The CDR3 DNA reads TGTGCCAGCAGTGACGGGGACTTCCCTGAGCAGTTCTTC. The chain couples TRBV2 to TRBJ2-1, with D maybe TRBD2 (6 bases). V was clipped by 3 bases and J by 9 bases, with 12 bases between them. Germline CDR1 SNHLY, CDR2 FYNNEI. The CDR3 contains 13 residues.

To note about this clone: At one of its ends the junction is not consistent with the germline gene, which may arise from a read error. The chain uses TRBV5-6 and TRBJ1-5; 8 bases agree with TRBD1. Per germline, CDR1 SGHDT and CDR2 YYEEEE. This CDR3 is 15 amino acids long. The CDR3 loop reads CASSLRAGGNQPQHF. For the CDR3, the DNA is TGTGCCAGCAGCTTGCGGGCAGGGGGCAACCAGCCCCAGCATTTT.

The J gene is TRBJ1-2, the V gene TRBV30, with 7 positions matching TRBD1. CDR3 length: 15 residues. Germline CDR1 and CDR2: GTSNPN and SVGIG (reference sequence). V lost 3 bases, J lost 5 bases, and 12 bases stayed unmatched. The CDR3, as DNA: TGTGCCTGGAGACTCACCGGGACAGTTTCTTATGGCTACACCTTC. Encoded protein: CAWRLTGTVSYGYTF.

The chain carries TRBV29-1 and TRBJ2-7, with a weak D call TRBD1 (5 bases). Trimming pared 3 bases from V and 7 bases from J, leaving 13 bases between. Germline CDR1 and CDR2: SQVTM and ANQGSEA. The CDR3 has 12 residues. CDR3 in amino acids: CSVELERQEQYF. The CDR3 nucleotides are TGCAGCGTTGAGCTCGAAAGACAGGAGCAGTACTTC.

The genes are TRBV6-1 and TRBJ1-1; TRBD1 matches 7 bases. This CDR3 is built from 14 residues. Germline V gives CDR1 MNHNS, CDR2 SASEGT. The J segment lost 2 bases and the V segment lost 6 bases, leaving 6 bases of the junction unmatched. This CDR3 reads CASSLAGGNTEAFF. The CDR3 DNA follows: TGTGCCAGCAGCCTGGCAGGGGGAAACACTGAAGCTTTCTTT.

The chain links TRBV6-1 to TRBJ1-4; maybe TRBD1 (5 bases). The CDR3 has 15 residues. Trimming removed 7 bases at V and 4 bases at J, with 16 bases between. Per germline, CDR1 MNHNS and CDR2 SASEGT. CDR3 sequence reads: CASTQGGSGNEKLFF. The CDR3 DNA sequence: TGTGCCAGCACCCAGGGCGGATCCGGTAATGAAAAACTGTTTTTT.

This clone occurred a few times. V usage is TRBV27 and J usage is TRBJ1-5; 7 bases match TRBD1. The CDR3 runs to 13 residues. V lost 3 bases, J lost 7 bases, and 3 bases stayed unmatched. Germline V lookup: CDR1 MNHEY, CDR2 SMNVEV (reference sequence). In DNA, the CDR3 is TGTGCCAGCAGTTTGGACAGGTCACAGCCCCAGCATTTT. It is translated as CASSLDRSQPQHF.

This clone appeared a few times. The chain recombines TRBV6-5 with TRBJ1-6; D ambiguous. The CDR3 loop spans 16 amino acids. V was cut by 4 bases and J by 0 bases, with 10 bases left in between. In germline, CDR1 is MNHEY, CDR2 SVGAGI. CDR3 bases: TGTGCCAGCAGTTTAGTAGGGAGCTCCTATAATTCACCCCTCCACTTT. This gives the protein CASSLVGSSYNSPLHF.

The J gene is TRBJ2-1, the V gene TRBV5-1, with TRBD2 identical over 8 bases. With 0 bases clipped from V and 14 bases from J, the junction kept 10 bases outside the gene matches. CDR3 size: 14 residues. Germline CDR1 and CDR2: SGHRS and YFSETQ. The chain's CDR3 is CASSLEGSGEDKFF. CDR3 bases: TGCGCCAGCAGCTTGGAAGGTAGCGGGGAGGATAAGTTCTTC. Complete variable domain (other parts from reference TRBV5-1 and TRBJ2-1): KAGVTQTPRYLIKTRGQQVTLSCSPISGHRSVSWYQQTPGQGLQFLFEYFSETQRNKGNFPGRFSGRQFSNSRSEMNVSTLELGDSALYLCASSLEGSGEDKFFGPGTRLTVL.

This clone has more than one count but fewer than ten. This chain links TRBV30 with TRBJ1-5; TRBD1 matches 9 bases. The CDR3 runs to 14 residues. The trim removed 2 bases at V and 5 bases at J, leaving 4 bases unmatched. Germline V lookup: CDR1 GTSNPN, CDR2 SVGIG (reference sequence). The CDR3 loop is CAWSTRQGDQPQHF. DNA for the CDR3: TGTGCCTGGAGTACACGACAGGGGGATCAGCCCCAGCATTTT.

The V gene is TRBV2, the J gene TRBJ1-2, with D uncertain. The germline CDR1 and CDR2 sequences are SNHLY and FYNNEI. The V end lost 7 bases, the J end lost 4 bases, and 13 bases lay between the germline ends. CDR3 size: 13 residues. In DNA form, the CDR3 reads TGTGCCAGCACCGTTTCCGAGGCCTATGGCTACACCTTC. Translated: CASTVSEAYGYTF.

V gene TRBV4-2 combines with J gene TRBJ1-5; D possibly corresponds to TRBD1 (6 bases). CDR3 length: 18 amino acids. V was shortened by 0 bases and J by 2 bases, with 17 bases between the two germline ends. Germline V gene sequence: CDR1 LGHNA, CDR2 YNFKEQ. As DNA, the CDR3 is TGTGCCAGCAGCCAAGATCGTGGGGGGGCGGGCGGCAATCAGCCCCAGCATTTT. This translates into CASSQDRGGAGGNQPQHF.

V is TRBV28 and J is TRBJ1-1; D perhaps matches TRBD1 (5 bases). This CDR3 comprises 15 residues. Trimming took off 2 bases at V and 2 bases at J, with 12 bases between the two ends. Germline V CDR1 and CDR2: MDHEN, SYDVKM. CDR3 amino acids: CASSLRTLGNTEAFF. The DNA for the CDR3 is TGTGCCAGCAGTTTAAGGACATTGGGTAACACTGAAGCTTTCTTT.

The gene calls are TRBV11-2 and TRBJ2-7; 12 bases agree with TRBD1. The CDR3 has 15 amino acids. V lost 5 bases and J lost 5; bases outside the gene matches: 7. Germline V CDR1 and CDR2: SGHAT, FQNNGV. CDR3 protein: CASSHIGTGGHEQYF. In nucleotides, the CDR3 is TGTGCCAGCAGCCATATTGGGACAGGGGGCCACGAGCAGTACTTC. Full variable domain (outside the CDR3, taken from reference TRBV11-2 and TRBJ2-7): EAGVAQSPRYKIIEKRQSVAFWCNPISGHATLYWYQQILGQGPKLLIQFQNNGVVDDSQLPKDRFSAERLKGVDSTLKIQPAKLEDSAVYLCASSHIGTGGHEQYFGPGTRLTVT.

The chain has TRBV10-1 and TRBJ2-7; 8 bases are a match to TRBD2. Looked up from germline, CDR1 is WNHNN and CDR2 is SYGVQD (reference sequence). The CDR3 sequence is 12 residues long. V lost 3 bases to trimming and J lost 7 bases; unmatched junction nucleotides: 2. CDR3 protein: CASSDPSGEQYF. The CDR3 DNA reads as TGCGCCAGCAGTGATCCTAGCGGGGAGCAGTACTTC.

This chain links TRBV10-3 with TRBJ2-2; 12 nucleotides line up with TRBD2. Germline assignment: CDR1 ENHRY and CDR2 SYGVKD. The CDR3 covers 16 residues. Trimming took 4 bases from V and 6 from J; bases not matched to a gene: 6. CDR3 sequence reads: CAISAKTSGSSGELFF. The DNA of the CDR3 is TGTGCCATCAGTGCCAAGACTAGCGGGAGTTCCGGGGAGCTGTTTTTT.

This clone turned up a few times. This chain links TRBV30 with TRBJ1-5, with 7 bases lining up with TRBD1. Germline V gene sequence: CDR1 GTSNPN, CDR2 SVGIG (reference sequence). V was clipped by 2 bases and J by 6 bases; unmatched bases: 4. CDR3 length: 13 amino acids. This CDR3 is CAWSQGDLQPQHF. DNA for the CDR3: TGTGCCTGGAGTCAGGGGGACCTTCAGCCCCAGCATTTT.

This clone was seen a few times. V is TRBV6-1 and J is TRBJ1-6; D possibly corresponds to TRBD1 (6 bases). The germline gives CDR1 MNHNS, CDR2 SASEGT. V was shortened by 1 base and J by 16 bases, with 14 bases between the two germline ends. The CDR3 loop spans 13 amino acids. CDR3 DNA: TGTGCCAGCAGTGAAGATCAGGGGCCTAAGCTCCACTTT. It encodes CASSEDQGPKLHF.